This T cell receptor beta chain stems from a study of CD8 T cells in ankylosing spondylitis. Study-wide results and caveats: Disease-linked clones bore a CD8+ phenotype and were relatively rare in peripheral blood. Existing reports had already noted some motif variants in reactive arthritis synovial fluid and blood. Researchers reportedly found disease-linked clones significantly enriched in matched ankylosing spondylitis synovial fluid.

This CDR3 spans 13 amino acids. V was pared by 1 base and J by 1 base, with 4 bases between. Per the germline V gene, CDR1 is LGHNA and CDR2 is YNFKEQ. Quantitative 5'-RACE with molecular barcodes was used to make the TCR beta libraries. TCRdb re-analysed the 5' RACE reads in MiXCR, keeping a single row per CDR3 protein. Among about 150,000 distinct CDR3 sequences listed, under 55% were seen once. Turning to this clonotype: Its antigen is unknown.

The sequencing sample was made of synovial fluid, either unsorted or a sorted T cell fraction (not recorded which). The gene calls are TRBV4-2 and TRBJ2-5, with D hard to call. This clonotype was sampled from a male donor with ankylosing spondylitis. CDR3 residues: CASSQGFQETQYF. CDR3 bases: TGTGCCAGCAGCCAAGGGTTCCAAGAGACCCAGTACTTC.